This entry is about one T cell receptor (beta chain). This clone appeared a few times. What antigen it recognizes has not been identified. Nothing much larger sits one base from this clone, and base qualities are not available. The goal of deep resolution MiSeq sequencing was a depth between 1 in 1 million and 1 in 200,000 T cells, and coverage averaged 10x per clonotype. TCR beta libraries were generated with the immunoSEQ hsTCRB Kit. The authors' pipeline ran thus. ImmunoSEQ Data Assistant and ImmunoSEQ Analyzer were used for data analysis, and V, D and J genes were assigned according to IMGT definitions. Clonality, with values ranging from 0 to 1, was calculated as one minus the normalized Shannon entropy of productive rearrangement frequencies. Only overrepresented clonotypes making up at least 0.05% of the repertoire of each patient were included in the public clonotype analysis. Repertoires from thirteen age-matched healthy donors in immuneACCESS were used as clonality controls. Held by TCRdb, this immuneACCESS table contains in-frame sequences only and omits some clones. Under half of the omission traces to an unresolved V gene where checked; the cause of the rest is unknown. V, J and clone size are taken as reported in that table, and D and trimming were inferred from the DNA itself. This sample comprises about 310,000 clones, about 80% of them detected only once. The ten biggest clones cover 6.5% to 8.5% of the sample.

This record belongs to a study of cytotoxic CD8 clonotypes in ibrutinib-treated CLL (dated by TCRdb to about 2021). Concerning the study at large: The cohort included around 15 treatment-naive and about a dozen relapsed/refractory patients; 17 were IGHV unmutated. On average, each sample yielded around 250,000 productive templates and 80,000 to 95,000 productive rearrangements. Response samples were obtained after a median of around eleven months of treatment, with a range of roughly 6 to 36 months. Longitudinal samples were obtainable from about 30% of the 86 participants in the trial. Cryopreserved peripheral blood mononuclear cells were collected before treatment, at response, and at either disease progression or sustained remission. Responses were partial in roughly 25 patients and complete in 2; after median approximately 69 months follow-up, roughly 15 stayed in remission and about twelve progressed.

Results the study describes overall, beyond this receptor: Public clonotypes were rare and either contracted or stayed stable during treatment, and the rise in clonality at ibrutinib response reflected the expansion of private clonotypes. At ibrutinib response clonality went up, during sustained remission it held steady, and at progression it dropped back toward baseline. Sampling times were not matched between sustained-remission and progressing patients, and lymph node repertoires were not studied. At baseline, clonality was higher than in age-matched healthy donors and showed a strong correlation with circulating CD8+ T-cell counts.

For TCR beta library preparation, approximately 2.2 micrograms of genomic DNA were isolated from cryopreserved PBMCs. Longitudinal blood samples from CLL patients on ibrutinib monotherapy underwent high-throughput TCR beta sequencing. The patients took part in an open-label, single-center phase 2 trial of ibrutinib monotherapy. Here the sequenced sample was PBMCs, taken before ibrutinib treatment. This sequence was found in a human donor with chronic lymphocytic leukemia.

The DNA sequence follows: TGTGCCAGCAGCCCTAGGGGAACCGGGGAGCTGTTTTTT. Translated, this is CASSPRGTGELFF. The rearrangement combines TRBV7-6 with TRBJ2-2, and possibly TRBD1, on 5 matching bases. Trimming at the junction amounts to 5 bases on V and 5 bases on J, and the germline ends lie 9 bases apart. The CDR3 runs 13 residues from the cysteine to the phenylalanine. The sequence is cut down to CDR3 DNA, 39 bases in frame from base 1. As encoded in the germline V gene, CDR1 is SGHVS while CDR2 is FNYEAQ.